The sequence of this TCR beta chain was determined in a study of technical replicates of blood from four donors. Repertoires were generated with immunoSEQ multiplex PCR, while TCRdb's copy carries only in-frame clones and drops some. The table lists 79,000 or so clones, around nine tenths of them singletons. CDR3 length: 11 residues. The ends were cut back, 5 bases at V and 5 bases at J, with 6 bases in the middle. Germline CDR1 reads LNHDA; CDR2 reads SQIVND (reference sequence). Sequencing was carried out using T cells isolated from PBMCs. The origin of this receptor is a human donor in good health. The genes are TRBV19 and TRBJ2-5; D gene ambiguous. DNA for the CDR3: TGTGCCAGTAGTTACTCCGAGACCCAGTACTTC. This encodes CASSYSETQYF.